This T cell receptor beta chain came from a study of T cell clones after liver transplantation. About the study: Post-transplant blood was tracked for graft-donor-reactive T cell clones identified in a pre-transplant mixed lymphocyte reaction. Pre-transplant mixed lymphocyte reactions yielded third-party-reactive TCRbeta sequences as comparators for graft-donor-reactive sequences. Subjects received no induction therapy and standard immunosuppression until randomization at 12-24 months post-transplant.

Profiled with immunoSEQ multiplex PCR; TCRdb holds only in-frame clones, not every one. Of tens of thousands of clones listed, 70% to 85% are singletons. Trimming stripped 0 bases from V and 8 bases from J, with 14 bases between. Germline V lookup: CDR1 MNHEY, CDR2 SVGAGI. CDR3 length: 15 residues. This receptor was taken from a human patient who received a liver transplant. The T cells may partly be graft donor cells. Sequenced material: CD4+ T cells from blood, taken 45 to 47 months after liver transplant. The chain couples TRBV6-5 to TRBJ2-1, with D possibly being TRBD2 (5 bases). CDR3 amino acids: CASSYSNPSTDEQFF. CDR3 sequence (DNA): TGTGCCAGCAGTTACTCGAATCCTAGCACGGATGAGCAGTTCTTC.